Each of the 23 T cell receptor beta chains below was sequenced from the same sample in a study of blood T cells in healthy people across ages. A J-beta primer mix and a sample-barcoded 5' primer were used in a second PCR of roughly 6 to 12 cycles. TCRdb independently ran MiXCR on the 5' RACE reads; one entry per CDR3 protein. The sample lists about 830,000 distinct CDR3 sequences; approximately 67% were seen once. The sample consisted of blood. The origin of the receptors is a man in his thirties or forties in good health.

DNA for the CDR3: TGTGCCAGCAGCGTAACGGACGGATACGTTGCTAATGAAAAACTGTTTTTT. It translates to CASSVTDGYVANEKLFF. The chain links TRBV9 to TRBJ1-4, with unresolved D. In germline, CDR1 is SGDLS, CDR2 YYNGEE. V was pared by 1 base and J by 3 bases, with 16 bases between. The CDR3 is 17 amino acids.

The chain is built from TRBV4-2 and TRBJ2-7, with D maybe TRBD2 (5 bases). This CDR3 comprises 13 residues. V was cut by 6 bases and J by 5 bases, with 14 bases left in between. Germline V CDR1 and CDR2: LGHNA, YNFKEQ. CDR3 loop: CASSLAPGDEQYF. CDR3 nucleotide sequence: TGTGCCAGCAGTCTCGCTCCCGGGGACGAGCAGTACTTC.

The genes are TRBV20-1 and TRBJ2-5, with 12 bases identical to TRBD2. Per germline, CDR1 DFQATT and CDR2 SNEGSKA (reference sequence). The V gene end was trimmed by 1 base and the J gene end by 0 bases; junction bases not matched to a gene: 3. The CDR3 covers 16 residues. CDR3 sequence (DNA): TGCAGTGCTAGAGGGCGGACTAGCGGGGACCAAGAGACCCAGTACTTC. Translated: CSARGRTSGDQETQYF.

This chain joins TRBV20-1 and TRBJ2-3; the match to TRBD2 covers 13 bases. The CDR3 is made up of 17 amino acids. V dropped 6 bases and J dropped 1; count of bases not matched to a gene: 10. CDR1 DFQATT and CDR2 SNEGSKA come from the germline V gene (reference sequence). The CDR3 DNA sequence: TGCAGTGCCCGCGGGAGCGGGACTAGCGGGGGCACAGATACGCAGTATTTT. It specifies CSARGSGTSGGTDTQYF.

The chain has TRBV25-1 and TRBJ1-6, with D tentatively TRBD1 (5 bases). V lost 4 bases to trimming and J lost 7 bases, with 17 bases between them. This CDR3 region has 16 residues. Germline lookup yields CDR1 MGHDK and CDR2 SYGVNS. DNA of the CDR3: TGTGCCAGCAGTGCCTTTGGGGGGGACGGCAATTCACCCCTCCACTTT. This encodes CASSAFGGDGNSPLHF. Full variable domain (missing parts from reference TRBV25-1 and TRBJ1-6): EADIYQTPRYLVIGTGKKITLECSQTMGHDKMYWYQQDPGMELHLIHYSYGVNSTEKGDLSSESTVSRIRTEHFPLTLESARPSHTSQYLCASSAFGGDGNSPLHFGNGTRLTVT.

The chain carries TRBV9 and TRBJ2-5; 9 nucleotides agree with TRBD1. The DNA end is more similar to TRBJ2-7, so the J call may be wrong. Germline values: CDR1 SGDLS, CDR2 YYNGEE. The CDR3 contains 16 residues. CDR3 nucleotides: TGTGCCAGCAGCGTGGACTTCGGGACAGGGATCGACGAGCAGTACTTC. Translated, it gives CASSVDFGTGIDEQYF.

This clonotype was found a few times. This chain connects TRBV7-2 to TRBJ2-3, with unresolved D. Trimming stripped 6 bases from V and 0 bases from J, with 7 bases between. Germline V CDR1 and CDR2: SGHTA, FQGNSA. The CDR3 is made up of 13 amino acids. The CDR3 loop reads CASRQTSTDTQYF. The CDR3 DNA reads TGTGCCAGCAGGCAAACTAGCACAGATACGCAGTATTTT.

This clonotype has a handful of counts. The chain carries TRBV4-3 and TRBJ2-7, with D perhaps TRBD1 (5 bases). The germline V gene encodes CDR1 LGHNA and CDR2 YSLEER. CDR3 length: 15 residues. With 1 base removed from V and 2 bases from J, the gap between germline ends came to 12 bases. CDR3 DNA: TGCGCCAGCAGCCAAGCCCCGACAGTGGCCTACGAGCAGTACTTC. Amino acids: CASSQAPTVAYEQYF.

The chain couples TRBV6-1 to TRBJ2-7, with D tentatively TRBD1 (6 bases). V lost 5 bases and J lost 2, with 22 bases in between. CDR1 and CDR2 (germline): MNHNS, SASEGT. CDR3 length equals 17 residues. The CDR3 loop is CASSRRQAGPSPYEQYF. DNA of the CDR3: TGTGCCAGCAGTCGACGACAGGCCGGGCCTTCCCCCTACGAGCAGTACTTC.

The rearrangement uses TRBV27 and TRBJ2-7, with D possibly matching TRBD1 (6 bases). The CDR3 has 14 amino acids. Germline values: CDR1 MNHEY, CDR2 SMNVEV (reference sequence). The V and J ends lost 3 bases and 5 bases respectively, with 14 bases between them. CDR3 nucleotides: TGTGCCAGCAGTTTTGACAGGAGTAACAACGAGCAGTACTTC. Its protein product is CASSFDRSNNEQYF.

This clonotype occurred a few times. An end of the junction differs from the germline gene, which may be a read error. The chain recombines TRBV7-7 with TRBJ2-5, with D perhaps given as TRBD1 or TRBD2 (6 bases each). Germline loops: CDR1 SSHAT, CDR2 FNYEAQ (reference sequence). This CDR3 comprises 16 residues. CDR3 amino acids: CASSLGGSPTQETQYF. CDR3 sequence (DNA): TGTGCTAGCAGCTTAGGGGGGTCCCCCACCCAAGAGACCCAGTACTTC.

The CDR3 DNA is TGTGCCAGCAGCCCGGCACTAGCGGGGGGGGGTAATGAGCAGTTCTTC. It specifies CASSPALAGGGNEQFF. The chain links TRBV4-2 to TRBJ2-1; 13 nucleotides match TRBD2. J lost 7 bases, V lost 4 bases, and 7 bases had no gene match. The germline gives CDR1 LGHNA, CDR2 YNFKEQ. The CDR3 spans 16 residues.

This chain joins TRBV12-3 or TRBV12-4 and TRBJ2-3, with D perhaps matching TRBD2 (5 bases). This CDR3 has 15 amino acids. Between the trimmed V and J ends, which lost 5 bases and 7 bases, there was a span of 19 bases. The CDR3 protein is CASSPVAGRRNTQYF. CDR3 coding DNA: TGTGCCAGCAGTCCTGTGGCGGGCCGGCGAAATACGCAGTATTTT.

The chain uses TRBV7-4 and TRBJ2-1; no firm D call. This CDR3 has 14 amino acids. The germline V and J ends were trimmed by 10 bases and 10 bases, with 23 bases remaining between them. CDR1 and CDR2 (germline): SGHVT, SQSDAQ. The CDR3 DNA reads as TGTGCCACCCGACAAGGCGGTGGAACCTACGAGCAGTTCTTC. It codes for CATRQGGGTYEQFF.

The chain employs TRBV12-3 or TRBV12-4 and TRBJ1-1; D might be TRBD1 (6 bases). V was pared by 5 bases and J by 1 base, with 11 bases between. The CDR3 sequence is 14 residues long. Here the CDR3 reads CASSTHRENTEAFF. CDR3 sequence (DNA): TGTGCCAGCAGTACGCACAGGGAGAACACTGAAGCTTTCTTT.

This sequence joins TRBV7-2 and TRBJ1-2, with D possibly matching TRBD1 (5 bases). The ends were cut back, 0 bases at V and 3 bases at J, with 11 bases in the middle. Germline V gene data show CDR1 as SGHTA and CDR2 as FQGNSA. The length of the CDR3 is 15 residues. The chain's CDR3 is CASSLATLRDYGYTF. The CDR3 DNA reads as TGTGCCAGCAGCTTAGCGACTCTCAGGGACTATGGCTACACCTTC. Based on the CDR3 plus reference TRBV7-2 and TRBJ1-2, the full variable domain is GAGVSQSPSNKVTEKGKDVELRCDPISGHTALYWYRQSLGQGLEFLIYFQGNSAPDKSGLPSDRFSAERTGGSVSTLTIQRTQQEDSAVYLCASSLATLRDYGYTFGSGTRLTVV.

This clonotype has more than one count but fewer than ten. This chain links TRBV12-3 or TRBV12-4 with TRBJ2-1; the D gene is possibly TRBD2 (6 bases). V lost 6 bases, J lost 4 bases, and 16 bases lay in between. The CDR3 covers 15 residues. In DNA, the CDR3 is TGTGCCAGCAGCGCACGCGGGGCCCGATACAATGAGCAGTTCTTC. Residues: CASSARGARYNEQFF.

The V call is TRBV3-1, the J call TRBJ2-7; no clear D gene. With 0 bases removed from V and 0 bases from J, the gap between germline ends came to 6 bases. The length of the CDR3 is 14 residues. Germline CDR1 LGHDT, CDR2 YNNKEL (reference sequence). CDR3 sequence: CASSQDVSSYEQYF. Here the CDR3 DNA reads TGTGCCAGCAGCCAAGATGTGTCCTCCTACGAGCAGTACTTC.

This clonotype was seen only a few times. Here the CDR3 reads CASSVDLGTGSYEQYF. Here the CDR3 DNA reads TGTGCCAGCAGCGTAGACCTGGGGACTGGCTCCTACGAGCAGTACTTC. The rearrangement links TRBV9 to TRBJ2-7; weak D call: TRBD2 (6 bases). The V gene's germline CDR1 is SGDLS and CDR2 YYNGEE. V dropped 0 bases and J dropped 0 bases, with 13 bases sitting between them. The length of the CDR3 is 16 residues.

Only one count was recorded for this clonotype. The rearrangement joins TRBV28 to TRBJ2-1, with D perhaps matching TRBD2 (5 bases). The germline CDR1 and CDR2 sequences are MDHEN and SYDVKM. Trimming removed 5 bases at V and 2 bases at J, with 16 bases between. The CDR3 length is 16 residues. CDR3: CASSLPREWTYNEQFF. The CDR3 coding sequence is TGTGCCAGCAGTCTACCTAGGGAGTGGACCTACAATGAGCAGTTCTTC.

This clonotype has just a few counts. CDR3 DNA sequence: TGCAGTGCTAGTTGGCAGGGGGACTCACCCCTCCACTTT. This sequence encodes CSASWQGDSPLHF. The V gene is TRBV20-1, the J gene TRBJ1-6, with 7 bases aligning to TRBD1. The CDR3 spans 13 residues. CDR1 is DFQATT and CDR2 is SNEGSKA in the germline V gene (reference sequence). The V and J ends lost 3 bases and 10 bases, in that order; junction bases with no gene match: 6.

This clonotype was detected only once. The chain carries TRBV13 and TRBJ1-2, with D possibly TRBD1 on 5 matching bases. V shed 5 bases and J shed 4 bases, with 20 bases lying between them. Germline CDR1 is PRHDT and CDR2 is FYEKMQ (reference sequence). CDR3 length: 16 residues. CDR3 sequence reads: CASSNGGTHSVYGYTF. CDR3 bases: TGTGCCAGCAGCAATGGAGGGACCCACTCGGTCTATGGCTACACCTTC.

This rearrangement joins TRBV20-1 to TRBJ1-5; D not certain. CDR3 length: 12 amino acids. Germline CDR1 reads DFQATT; CDR2 reads SNEGSKA (reference sequence). V shed 7 bases and J shed 3 bases, with 10 bases lying between them. The CDR3 bases are TGCAGTGTTCCCCGTCCCAATCAGCCCCAGCATTTT. It yields the protein CSVPRPNQPQHF.